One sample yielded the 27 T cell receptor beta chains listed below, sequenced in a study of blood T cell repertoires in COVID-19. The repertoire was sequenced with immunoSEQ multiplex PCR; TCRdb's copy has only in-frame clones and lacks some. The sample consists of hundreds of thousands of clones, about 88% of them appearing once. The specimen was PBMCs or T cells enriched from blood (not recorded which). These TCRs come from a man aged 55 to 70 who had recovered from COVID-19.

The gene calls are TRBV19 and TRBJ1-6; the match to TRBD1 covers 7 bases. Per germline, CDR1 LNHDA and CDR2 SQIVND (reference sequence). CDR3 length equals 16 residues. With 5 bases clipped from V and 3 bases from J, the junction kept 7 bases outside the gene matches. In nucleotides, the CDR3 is TGTGCCAGTAGTCGAGGGACAGCTGTCTATAATTCACCCCTCCACTTT. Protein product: CASSRGTAVYNSPLHF.

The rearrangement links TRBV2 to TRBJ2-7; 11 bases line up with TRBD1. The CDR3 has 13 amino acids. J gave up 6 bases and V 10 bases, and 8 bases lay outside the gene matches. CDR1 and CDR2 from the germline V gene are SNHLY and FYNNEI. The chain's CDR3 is CAITGTGGSEQYF. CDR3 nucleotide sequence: TGTGCCATAACCGGGACAGGGGGTAGCGAGCAGTACTTC.

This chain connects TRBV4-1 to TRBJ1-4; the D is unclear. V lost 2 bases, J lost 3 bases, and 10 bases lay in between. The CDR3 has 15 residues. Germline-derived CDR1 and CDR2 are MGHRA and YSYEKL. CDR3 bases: TGCGCCAGCAGCCAACGCTGGGGAGCTAATGAAAAACTGTTTTTT. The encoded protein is CASSQRWGANEKLFF.

The CDR3 DNA reads as TGCGCCAGCACCGATTTCCCGGGACAGGGTACAGCTTTCTTT. This translates into CASTDFPGQGTAFF. The rearrangement links TRBV10-2 to TRBJ1-1; TRBD1 matches at 9 bases. J gave up 10 bases and V 7 bases, and 13 bases lay outside the gene matches. CDR1 and CDR2 from the germline V gene are WSHSY and SAAADI. The CDR3 contains 14 residues.

The chain's CDR3 is CASRPLSSGDYEQYF. DNA for the CDR3: TGTGCCAGCAGACCGCTGTCTAGCGGAGATTACGAGCAGTACTTC. This chain links TRBV6-5 with TRBJ2-7, with 7 bases lining up with TRBD2. CDR3 length equals 15 residues. Germline CDR1 reads MNHEY; CDR2 reads SVGAGI. Trimming cost V 6 bases and J 4 bases; bases outside gene matches: 12.

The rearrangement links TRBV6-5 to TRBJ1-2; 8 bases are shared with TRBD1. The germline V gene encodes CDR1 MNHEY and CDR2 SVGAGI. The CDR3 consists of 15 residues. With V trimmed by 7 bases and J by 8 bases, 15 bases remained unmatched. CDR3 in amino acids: CASIAFSGTGSGYTF. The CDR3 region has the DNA TGTGCCAGCATTGCTTTCTCCGGGACAGGATCCGGCTACACCTTC.

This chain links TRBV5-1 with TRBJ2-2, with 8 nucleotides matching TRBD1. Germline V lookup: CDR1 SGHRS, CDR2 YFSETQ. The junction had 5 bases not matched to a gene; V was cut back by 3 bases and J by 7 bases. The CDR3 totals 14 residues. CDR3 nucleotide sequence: TGCGCCAGCAGCTCGGACAGGGTCGGCGGGGAGCTGTTTTTT. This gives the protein CASSSDRVGGELFF.

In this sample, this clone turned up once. In DNA form, the CDR3 reads TGCGCCAGCAGCCCATGGCAGGGGACGAACACTGAAGCTTTCTTT. Amino acids: CASSPWQGTNTEAFF. This chain links TRBV5-1 with TRBJ1-1, with D possibly matching TRBD1 (6 bases). CDR3 length equals 15 residues. From germline, CDR1 is SGHRS and CDR2 YFSETQ. V was clipped by 4 bases and J by 1 base, with 14 bases between them.

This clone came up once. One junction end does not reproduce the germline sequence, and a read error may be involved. The CDR3 protein is CASSLPLDRGNNILYGYAF. In DNA, the CDR3 is TGCGCCAGCAGCTTACCCTTGGACAGGGGAAACAACATCCTCTATGGCTACGCCTTC. J is TRBJ1-2 and V is TRBV5-1; 9 nucleotides line up with TRBD1. CDR3 length: 19 amino acids. CDR1 is SGHRS, CDR2 YFSETQ, per germline.

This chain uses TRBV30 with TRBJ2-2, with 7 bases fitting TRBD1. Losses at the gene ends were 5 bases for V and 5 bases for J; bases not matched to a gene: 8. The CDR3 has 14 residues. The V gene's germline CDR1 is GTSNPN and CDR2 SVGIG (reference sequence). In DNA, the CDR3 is TGTGCCTGGCTACGACAGGGAAAAACCGGGGAGCTGTTTTTT. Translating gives CAWLRQGKTGELFF. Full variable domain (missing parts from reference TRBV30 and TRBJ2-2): SQTIHQWPATLVQPVGSPLSLECTVEGTSNPNLYWYRQAAGRGLQLLFYSVGIGQISSEVPQNLSASRPQDRQFILSSKKLLLSDSGFYLCAWLRQGKTGELFFGEGSRLTVL.

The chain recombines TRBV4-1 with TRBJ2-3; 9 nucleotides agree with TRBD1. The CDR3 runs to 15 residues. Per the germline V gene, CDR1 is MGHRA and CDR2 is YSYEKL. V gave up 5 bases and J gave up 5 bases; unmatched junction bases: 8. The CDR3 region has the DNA TGCGCCAGCAGCGTCTCCGGGACAGGGAAAGATACGCAGTATTTT. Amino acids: CASSVSGTGKDTQYF.

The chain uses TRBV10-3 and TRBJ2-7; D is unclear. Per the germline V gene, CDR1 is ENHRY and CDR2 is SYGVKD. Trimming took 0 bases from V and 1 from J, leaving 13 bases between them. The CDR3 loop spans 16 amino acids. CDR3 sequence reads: CAISESIAPVSYEQYF. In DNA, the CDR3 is TGTGCCATCAGTGAGTCGATCGCCCCGGTTTCCTACGAGCAGTACTTC.

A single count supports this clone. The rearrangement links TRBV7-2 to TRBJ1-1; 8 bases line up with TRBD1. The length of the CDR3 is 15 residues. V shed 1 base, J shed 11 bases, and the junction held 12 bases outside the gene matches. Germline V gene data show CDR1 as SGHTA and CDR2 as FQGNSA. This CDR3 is CASSLEGQAGRGAFF. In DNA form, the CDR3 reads TGTGCCAGCAGCTTAGAGGGACAGGCGGGACGGGGGGCTTTCTTT.

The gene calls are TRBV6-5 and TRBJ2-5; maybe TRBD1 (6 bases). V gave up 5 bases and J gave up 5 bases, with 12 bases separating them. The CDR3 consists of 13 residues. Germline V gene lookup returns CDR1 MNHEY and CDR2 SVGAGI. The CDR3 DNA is TGTGCCAGCAGTAAACAGGGTTGGGAGACCCAGTACTTC. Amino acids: CASSKQGWETQYF.

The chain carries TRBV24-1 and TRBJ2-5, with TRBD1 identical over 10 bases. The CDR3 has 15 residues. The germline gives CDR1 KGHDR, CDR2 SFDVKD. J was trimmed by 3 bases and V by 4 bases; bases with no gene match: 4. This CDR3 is CATSDRGTGEETQYF. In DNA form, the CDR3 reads TGTGCCACCAGTGACCGTGGGACAGGGGAAGAGACCCAGTACTTC.

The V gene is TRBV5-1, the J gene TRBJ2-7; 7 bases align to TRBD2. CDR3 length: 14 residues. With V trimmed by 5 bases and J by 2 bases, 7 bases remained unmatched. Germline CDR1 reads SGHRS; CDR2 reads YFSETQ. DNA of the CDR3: TGCGCCAGCAGATCCGGGACTACGGCCTACGAGCAGTACTTC. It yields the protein CASRSGTTAYEQYF.

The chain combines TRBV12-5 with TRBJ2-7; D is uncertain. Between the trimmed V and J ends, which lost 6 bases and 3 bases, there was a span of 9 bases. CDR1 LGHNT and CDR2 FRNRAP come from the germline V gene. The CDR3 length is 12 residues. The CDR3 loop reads CASGETRYEQYF. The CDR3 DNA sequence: TGTGCTAGTGGAGAAACTCGCTACGAGCAGTACTTC.

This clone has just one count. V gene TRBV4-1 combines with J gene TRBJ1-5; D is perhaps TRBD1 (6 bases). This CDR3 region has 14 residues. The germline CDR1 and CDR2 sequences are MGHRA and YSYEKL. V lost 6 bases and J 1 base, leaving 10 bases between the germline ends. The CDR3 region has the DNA TGCGCCAGCAGTGGACAGTTGAGCAATCAGCCCCAGCATTTT. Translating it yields CASSGQLSNQPQHF.

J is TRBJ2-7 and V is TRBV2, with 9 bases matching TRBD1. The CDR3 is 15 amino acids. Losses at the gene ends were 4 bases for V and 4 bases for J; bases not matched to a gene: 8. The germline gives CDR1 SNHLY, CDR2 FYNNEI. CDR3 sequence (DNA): TGTGCCAGCAGTGTTTCTAGGACAGGGGTATACGAGCAGTACTTC. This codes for CASSVSRTGVYEQYF.

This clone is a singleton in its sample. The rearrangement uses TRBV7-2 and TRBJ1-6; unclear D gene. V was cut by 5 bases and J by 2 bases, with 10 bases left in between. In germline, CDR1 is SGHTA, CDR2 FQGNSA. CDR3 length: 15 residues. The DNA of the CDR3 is TGTGCCAGCAGCCCACTCGACACCTATAATTCACCCCTCCACTTT. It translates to CASSPLDTYNSPLHF.

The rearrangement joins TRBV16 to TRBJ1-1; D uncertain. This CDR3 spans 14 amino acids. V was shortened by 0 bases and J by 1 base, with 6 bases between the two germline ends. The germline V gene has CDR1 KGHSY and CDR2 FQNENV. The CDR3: CASSQSAGNTEAFF. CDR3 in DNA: TGTGCCAGCAGCCAATCGGCAGGGAACACTGAAGCTTTCTTT. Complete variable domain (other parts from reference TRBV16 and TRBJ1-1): GEEVAQTPKHLVRGEGQKAKLYCAPIKGHSYVFWYQQVLKNEFKFLISFQNENVFDETGMPKERFSAKCLPNSPCSLEIQATKLEDSAVYFCASSQSAGNTEAFFGQGTRLTVV.

The CDR3, as DNA: TGTGCCAGCAGCTTTGGGGGGTCGGGCAATCAGCCCCAGCATTTT. Its protein is CASSFGGSGNQPQHF. V is TRBV5-4 and J is TRBJ1-5; a weak D match, TRBD1 (5 bases). Germline assignment: CDR1 SGHNT and CDR2 YYREEE (reference sequence). The CDR3 consists of 15 residues. V gave up 2 bases and J gave up 2 bases, with 11 bases separating them.

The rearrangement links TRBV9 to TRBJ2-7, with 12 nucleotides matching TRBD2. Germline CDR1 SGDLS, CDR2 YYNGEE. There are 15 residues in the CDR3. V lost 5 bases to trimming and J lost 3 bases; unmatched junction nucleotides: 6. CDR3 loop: CASSGGLAGFYEQYF. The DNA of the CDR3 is TGTGCCAGCAGTGGAGGACTAGCGGGGTTCTACGAGCAGTACTTC.

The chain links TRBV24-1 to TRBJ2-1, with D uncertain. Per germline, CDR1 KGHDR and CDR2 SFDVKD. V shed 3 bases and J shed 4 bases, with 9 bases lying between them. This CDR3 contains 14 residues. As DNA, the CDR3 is TGTGCCACCAGTGATCCCGGTCAATACAATGAGCAGTTCTTC. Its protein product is CATSDPGQYNEQFF.

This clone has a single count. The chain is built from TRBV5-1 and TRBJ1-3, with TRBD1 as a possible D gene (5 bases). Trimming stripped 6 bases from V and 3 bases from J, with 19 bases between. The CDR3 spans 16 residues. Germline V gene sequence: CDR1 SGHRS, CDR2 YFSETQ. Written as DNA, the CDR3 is TGCGCCAGCACCCTAGGGGCGGCCCCCGGTGGAAACACCATATATTTT. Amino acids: CASTLGAAPGGNTIYF.

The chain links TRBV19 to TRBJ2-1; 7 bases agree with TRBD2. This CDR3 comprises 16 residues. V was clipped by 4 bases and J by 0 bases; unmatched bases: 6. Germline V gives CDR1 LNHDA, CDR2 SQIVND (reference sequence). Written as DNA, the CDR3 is TGTGCCAGTAGTACGCTAGCGGTTAGCTCCTACAATGAGCAGTTCTTC. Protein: CASSTLAVSSYNEQFF.

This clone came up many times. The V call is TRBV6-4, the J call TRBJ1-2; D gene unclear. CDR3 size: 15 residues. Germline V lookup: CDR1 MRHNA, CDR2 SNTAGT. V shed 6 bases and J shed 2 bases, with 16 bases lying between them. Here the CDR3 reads CASSQYSTGNYGYTF. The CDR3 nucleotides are TGTGCCAGCAGCCAATACTCCACCGGGAACTATGGCTACACCTTC.